At least ten counts were recorded for the clone carrying this T cell receptor (beta chain). The data are from a study of T cells in Graves' hyperthyroidism and ophthalmopathy. Germline CDR1 is DFQATT and CDR2 is SNEGSKA (reference sequence). The CDR3 is made up of 17 amino acids. The junction had 19 bases not matched to a gene; V was cut back by 7 bases and J by 2 bases. RNA transcripts served as the template for amplifying TCR beta CDR3 regions. TCR CDR3 regions were first amplified by RT-PCR with HTBI primers. TCRdb re-called the multiplex PCR reads through MiXCR, storing one row per CDR3 protein. The data hold 600,000 or so distinct CDR3 sequences, with 11% to 15% observed a single time.

This receptor was identified in a woman aged 18-29 years with Graves' ophthalmopathy. The source material was blood. V and J are TRBV20-1 and TRBJ2-7, with 8 bases that match TRBD1. CDR3 region: CSGSSGFAGTGPYEQYF. For the CDR3, the DNA is TGCAGTGGAAGTTCGGGGTTCGCGGGGACAGGTCCCTACGAGCAGTACTTC.